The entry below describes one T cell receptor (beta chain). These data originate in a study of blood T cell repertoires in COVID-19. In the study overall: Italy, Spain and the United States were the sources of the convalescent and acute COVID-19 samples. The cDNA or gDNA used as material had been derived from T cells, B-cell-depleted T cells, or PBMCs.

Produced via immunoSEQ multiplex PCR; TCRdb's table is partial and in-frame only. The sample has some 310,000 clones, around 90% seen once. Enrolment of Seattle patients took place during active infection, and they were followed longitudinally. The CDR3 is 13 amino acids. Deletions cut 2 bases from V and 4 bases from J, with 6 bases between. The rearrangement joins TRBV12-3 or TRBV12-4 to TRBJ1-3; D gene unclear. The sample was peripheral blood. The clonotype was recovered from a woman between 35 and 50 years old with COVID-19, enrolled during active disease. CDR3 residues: CASSLYPGNTIYF. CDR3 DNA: TGTGCCAGCAGTTTATATCCCGGAAACACCATATATTTT.